The rows below give T cell receptor beta chains drawn from one sample of a study of technical replicates of blood from a handful of donors. Produced via immunoSEQ multiplex PCR; TCRdb's table is partial and in-frame only. The data contain almost 85,000 clones, about 97% of them singletons. The sample was T cells isolated from PBMCs. The receptors were sampled from a human donor in good health. The CDR3 runs from the conserved cysteine through the conserved F or W. A D gene is named only where the DNA matches it firmly. Some rows mark clone size as missing; the rest say once, few, many or name a class of expanded clone.

v_call: TRBV11-2; cdr3_length: 18; d_call: .; j_call: TRBJ2-1; clone_size: .; cdr3_aa: CASSSTYYGESSYNEQFF; cdr3_nt: TGTGCCAGCAGCTCCACGTATTATGGGGAGAGCTCCTACAATGAGCAGTTCTTC
v_call: TRBV4-2; cdr3_length: 15; d_call: .; j_call: TRBJ2-3; clone_size: .; cdr3_aa: CASSQDHPRGDTQYF; cdr3_nt: TGTGCCAGCAGCCAAGACCACCCCCGCGGGGATACGCAGTATTTT
v_call: TRBV19; cdr3_length: 16; d_call: TRBD1; j_call: TRBJ1-4; clone_size: .; cdr3_aa: CASSTDRAATNEKLFF; cdr3_nt: TGTGCCAGTAGTACCGACAGGGCAGCAACTAATGAAAAACTGTTTTTT
v_call: TRBV7-9; cdr3_length: 14; d_call: .; j_call: TRBJ1-5; clone_size: .; cdr3_aa: CASSGGGRDQPQHF; cdr3_nt: TGTGCCAGCAGCGGGGGGGGACGGGATCAGCCCCAGCATTTT
v_call: TRBV5-1; cdr3_length: 18; d_call: TRBD1; j_call: TRBJ1-1; clone_size: .; cdr3_aa: CASSLDGTGGRVNTEAFF; cdr3_nt: TGCGCCAGCAGCTTGGATGGGACAGGGGGTCGCGTGAACACTGAAGCTTTCTTT
v_call: TRBV14; cdr3_length: 17; d_call: TRBD2; j_call: TRBJ2-2; clone_size: .; cdr3_aa: CASSQDWLGEGTGELFF; cdr3_nt: TGTGCCAGCAGCCAAGATTGGTTAGGGGAGGGCACCGGGGAGCTGTTTTTT
v_call: TRBV19; cdr3_length: 15; d_call: .; j_call: TRBJ2-2; clone_size: once; cdr3_aa: CASRVEVRGTGELFF; cdr3_nt: TGTGCCAGTAGGGTCGAAGTCAGGGGCACCGGGGAGCTGTTTTTT
v_call: TRBV5-4; cdr3_length: 15; d_call: TRBD2; j_call: TRBJ2-5; clone_size: .; cdr3_aa: CASTRTSGTQETQYF; cdr3_nt: TGTGCCAGCACCCGGACTAGCGGGACGCAAGAGACCCAGTACTTC
v_call: TRBV29-1; cdr3_length: 12; d_call: .; j_call: TRBJ2-5; clone_size: once; cdr3_aa: CSVEGGQETQYF; cdr3_nt: TGCAGCGTTGAAGGAGGACAAGAGACCCAGTACTTC
v_call: TRBV5-4; cdr3_length: 14; d_call: .; j_call: TRBJ1-1; clone_size: .; cdr3_aa: CASSLKQGYTEAFF; cdr3_nt: TGTGCCAGCAGCTTGAAGCAGGGGTACACTGAAGCTTTCTTT
v_call: TRBV5-4; cdr3_length: 12; d_call: .; j_call: TRBJ2-7; clone_size: .; cdr3_aa: CASSPTGGEQYF; cdr3_nt: TGTGCCAGCAGCCCGACAGGCGGCGAGCAGTACTTC
v_call: TRBV19; cdr3_length: 14; d_call: TRBD1; j_call: TRBJ1-1; clone_size: .; cdr3_aa: CASRRTGMNTEAFF; cdr3_nt: TGTGCCAGTAGAAGGACAGGAATGAACACTGAAGCTTTCTTT
v_call: TRBV6-5; cdr3_length: 13; d_call: .; j_call: TRBJ2-1; clone_size: .; cdr3_aa: CASSRGGRNEQFF; cdr3_nt: TGTGCCAGCAGCCGAGGAGGGAGGAATGAGCAGTTCTTC
v_call: TRBV19; cdr3_length: 15; d_call: TRBD1; j_call: TRBJ1-5; clone_size: .; cdr3_aa: CASSSTGGSNQPQHF; cdr3_nt: TGTGCCAGTAGTTCGACAGGGGGCAGCAATCAGCCCCAGCATTTT
v_call: TRBV6-1; cdr3_length: 14; d_call: TRBD1; j_call: TRBJ2-7; clone_size: once; cdr3_aa: CARRSGQGSYEQYF; cdr3_nt: TGTGCCAGAAGATCGGGACAGGGGTCCTACGAGCAGTACTTC